This T cell receptor beta chain was sequenced during a study of T cells in Graves' hyperthyroidism and ophthalmopathy. Study-level background: Peripheral blood was collected at initial diagnosis, before any treatment. Study conclusions and caveats: Blood also showed most of the thyroid clonotypes that were expanded above 0.001. The authors' 13 V-J model separated ophthalmopathy from stable hyperthyroidism.

Pregnant or lactating patients were excluded, as were those with uncontrolled infection or other autoimmune disease. Per germline, CDR1 SGHRS and CDR2 YFSETQ. CDR3 length: 12 amino acids. V shed 2 bases and J shed 8 bases, with 10 bases lying between them. Amplified regions were TCR beta CDR3 sequences from RNA transcripts. When the TCR CDR3 underwent first-round RT-PCR, the HTBI primer set was used. One entry per CDR3 protein results from TCRdb running MiXCR on the multiplex PCR reads. The sample carries 750,000 to 900,000 distinct CDR3 sequences, around 39% recorded once. This clonotype was counted at least ten times. Antigen specificity is unknown.

The chain is built from TRBV5-1 and TRBJ1-2, with D uncertain. The sequence was collected from a young man with Graves' hyperthyroidism. Material: blood. DNA for the CDR3: TGCGCCAGCAGCTTACAGCCCGGAGGCTACACCTTC. Amino acids: CASSLQPGGYTF.